A selection of T cell receptor beta chains follows, all from one sample in a study of blood T cell repertoires in COVID-19. This table comes from immunoSEQ multiplex PCR, and its TCRdb copy is limited to in-frame clones, with some not included. The sample shows 23,000 or so clones, 85% to 95% of them seen only once. Sequenced sample: peripheral blood. These receptors all come from a human donor in a cohort sampled during active COVID-19. Each CDR3 is given with its conserved first and last residue. A D gene is named only where the DNA matches it firmly. Rows may omit the clone size; those that give it use once, few, many or a size class.

CDR3aa | CDR3nt | abundance | v_gene | d_gene | j_gene
CASSQGTGGDDLFVNEKLFF | TGTGCCAGCAGCCAAGGGACAGGGGGCGATGACCTCTTTGTTAATGAAAAACTGTTTTTT | . | TRBV4-2 | TRBD1 | TRBJ1-4
CASKGTGWDIQYF | TGTGCCAGCAAAGGGACTGGGTGGGACATTCAGTACTTC | . | TRBV6-5 | . | TRBJ2-4
CASSGRGGAYNEQFF | TGTGCCAGCAGCGGGAGAGGGGGGGCCTACAATGAGCAGTTCTTC | . | TRBV27 | . | TRBJ2-1
CASSSTSELYEQYF | TGTGCCAGCAGTTCGACTAGCGAGTTATACGAGCAGTACTTC | . | TRBV28 | TRBD2 | TRBJ2-7
CASSWGDSSTNEKLFF | TGTGCCAGCAGCTGGGGGGACAGCTCAACTAATGAAAAACTGTTTTTT | . | TRBV5-5 | TRBD1 | TRBJ1-4
CASRARSGGTQYF | TGTGCCAGCAGGGCCCGGTCCGGGGGGACCCAGTACTTC | . | TRBV6-5 | . | TRBJ2-5
CASSRQGNEQFF | TGTGCCAGCAGCAGACAGGGAAATGAGCAGTTCTTC | . | TRBV12-3/TRBV12-4 | TRBD1 | TRBJ2-1
CASSFWRQGSGNTIYF | TGTGCCAGCAGTTTCTGGAGACAGGGCTCTGGAAACACCATATATTTT | . | TRBV28 | TRBD1 | TRBJ1-3
CASRRTGGQETRYF | TGTGCCAGCCGGCGGACAGGGGGGCAAGAGACCCGGTACTTC | . | TRBV19 | TRBD1 | TRBJ2-5
CASSLWTGTEAFF | TGCGCCAGCAGCCTGTGGACAGGGACTGAAGCTTTCTTT | . | TRBV5-1 | TRBD1 | TRBJ1-1
CASSLYAPPGLESTDTQYF | TGTGCCAGCAGTTTATATGCACCTCCGGGACTAGAGAGCACAGATACGCAGTATTTT | . | TRBV28 | TRBD2 | TRBJ2-3
CASGLPSGGAGETQYF | TGTGCTAGTGGTTTGCCTTCAGGGGGCGCAGGGGAGACCCAGTACTTC | . | TRBV12-5 | TRBD1 | TRBJ2-5
CASSQHPTGKTEAFF | TGTGCCAGCAGCCAGCACCCGACAGGGAAGACTGAAGCTTTCTTT | . | TRBV7-9 | TRBD1 | TRBJ1-1
CASSLVISQGSNSPLHF | TGTGCCAGCAGCTTAGTGATCAGTCAGGGGTCCAATTCACCCCTCCACTTT | . | TRBV7-2 | . | TRBJ1-6
CASSQDRTVSGNTIYF | TGCGCCAGCAGCCAAGATCGTACGGTCTCTGGAAACACCATATATTTT | once | TRBV4-3 | . | TRBJ1-3
CATSRAPGGRETQYF | TGTGCCACCAGCAGAGCCCCAGGGGGCCGGGAGACCCAGTACTTC | . | TRBV15 | TRBD1 | TRBJ2-5
CAWTGGASGYTF | TGTGCCTGGACAGGGGGCGCCTCTGGCTACACCTTC | . | TRBV30 | TRBD1 | TRBJ1-2
CASSKGTGFYSNQPQHF | TGTGCCAGCAGCAAAGGGACAGGGTTTTATAGCAATCAGCCCCAGCATTTT | . | TRBV5-6 | TRBD1 | TRBJ1-5
CASSSRGAGTYNEQFF | TGTGCCAGCAGTTCCAGGGGAGCGGGAACATACAATGAGCAGTTCTTC | . | TRBV28 | . | TRBJ2-1
CASSRLAGGYEQFF | TGTGCCAGCAGTAGACTAGCGGGGGGGTATGAGCAGTTCTTC | once | TRBV6-5 | TRBD2 | TRBJ2-1
CASSLYAATNEKLFF | TGCGCCAGCAGCTTGTACGCAGCAACTAATGAAAAACTGTTTTTT | . | TRBV5-1 | . | TRBJ1-4
CASSLSQTGLKDAFF | TGTGCCAGCAGTTTATCGCAGACAGGCTTGAAAGACGCTTTCTTT | . | TRBV27 | . | TRBJ1-1
CASSSAYNSPLHF | TGTGCCAGCAGTTCAGCCTATAATTCACCCCTCCATTTT | . | TRBV12-3/TRBV12-4 | . | TRBJ1-6
CASSLGRGTEYF | TGTGCCAGCAGCTTAGGCCGAGGGACTGAGTACTTC | . | TRBV11-2 | . | TRBJ2-7
CSVEGKPGRGYTF | TGCAGCGTTGAGGGTAAGCCCGGGAGAGGCTACACCTTC | . | TRBV29-1 | . | TRBJ1-2
CASSLDRYNEQFF | TGTGCCAGCAGCTTAGATCGGTACAATGAGCAGTTCTTC | . | TRBV7-9 | . | TRBJ2-1
CASSTRTGITQYF | TGTGCCAGCAGTACACGGACAGGAATTACGCAGTATTTT | . | TRBV12-3/TRBV12-4 | TRBD1 | TRBJ2-3
CASSPGLEEGETQYF | TGCGCCAGCAGCCCAGGACTGGAAGAGGGAGAGACCCAGTACTTC | . | TRBV5-1 | . | TRBJ2-5
CASSLEASGELFF | TGTGCCAGCAGCTTAGAAGCCTCCGGGGAGCTGTTTTTT | . | TRBV7-2 | . | TRBJ2-2
CASSPPPKGANSYGYTF | TGTGCCAGCTCACCCCCCCCCAAGGGGGCTAATAGCTATGGCTACACCTTC | . | TRBV18 | TRBD1 | TRBJ1-2
CASSPPDTRSYEQYF | TGTGCCAGCAGTCCCCCCGACACCCGCTCCTACGAGCAGTACTTC | few | TRBV28 | . | TRBJ2-7
CAWAVGDRVGQPQHF | TGTGCCTGGGCGGTAGGGGACAGGGTCGGTCAGCCCCAGCATTTT | . | TRBV30 | TRBD1 | TRBJ1-5
CASSPPAGIGEAFF | TGTGCCAGCAGCCCGCCGGCGGGGATCGGTGAAGCTTTCTTT | . | TRBV6-2/TRBV6-3 | . | TRBJ1-1
CATRDRTSTGELFF | TGTGCCACCCGGGACAGAACGAGCACCGGGGAGCTGTTTTTT | . | TRBV6-5 | TRBD1 | TRBJ2-2
CASSPNGANVLTF | TGTGCCAGCAGTCCTAATGGGGCCAACGTCCTGACTTTC | . | TRBV27 | . | TRBJ2-6
CASSRSISLAGPTSTDTQYF | TGCGCCAGCAGCCGCAGTATTTCACTAGCGGGTCCCACTAGCACAGATACGCAGTATTTT | . | TRBV4-3 | TRBD2 | TRBJ2-3
CASSFGGETQYF | TGTGCCAGCAGTTTTGGAGGCGAGACCCAGTACTTC | . | TRBV12-3/TRBV12-4 | . | TRBJ2-5
CASSLLDRPRSGANVLTF | TGTGCCAGCAGCTTGTTAGACAGACCCCGCTCTGGGGCCAACGTCCTGACTTTC | . | TRBV5-6 | . | TRBJ2-6